This T cell receptor beta chain was captured in a study of cytomegalovirus exposure and HLA in healthy donors. This clone was seen only a few times. The antigen remains unidentified. Study observations and caveats: For TCR beta chains, V- and J-gene trimming was later linked to a missense DCLRE1C variant. Under 20,000 TCR beta sequences were associated with HLA alleles at 0.05 false discovery rate in a later analysis.

The study ran its PCR with 60 Vbeta and 13 Jbeta primers. Only in-frame clones appear in the TCRdb table, and some are missing; sequencing was by immunoSEQ multiplex PCR. The repertoire holds about 200,000 clones, with around four fifths as singletons. This clonotype was sampled from a woman aged 40 to 50 in good health and CMV-seronegative. Sequencing used PBMCs.

CDR3 nucleotides: TGTGCCAGCAGTGAGTCCCAGGCTTACTATGGCTACACCTTC. It encodes CASSESQAYYGYTF. The chain links TRBV6-1 to TRBJ1-2; no clear D. Trimming took off 3 bases at V and 3 bases at J, with 11 bases between the two ends. Germline V gene sequence: CDR1 MNHNS, CDR2 SASEGT. This CDR3 comprises 14 residues.